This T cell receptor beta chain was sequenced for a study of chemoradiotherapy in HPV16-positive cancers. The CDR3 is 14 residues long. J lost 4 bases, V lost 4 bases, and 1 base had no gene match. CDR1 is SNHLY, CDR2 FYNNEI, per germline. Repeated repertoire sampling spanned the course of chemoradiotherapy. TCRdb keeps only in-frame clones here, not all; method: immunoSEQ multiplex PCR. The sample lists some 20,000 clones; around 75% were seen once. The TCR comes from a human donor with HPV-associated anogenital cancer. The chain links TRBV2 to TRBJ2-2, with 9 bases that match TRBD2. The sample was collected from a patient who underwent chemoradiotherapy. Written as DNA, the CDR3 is TGTGCCAGCAGTGGACTAGCGGTCACCGGGGAGCTGTTTTTT. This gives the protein CASSGLAVTGELFF.